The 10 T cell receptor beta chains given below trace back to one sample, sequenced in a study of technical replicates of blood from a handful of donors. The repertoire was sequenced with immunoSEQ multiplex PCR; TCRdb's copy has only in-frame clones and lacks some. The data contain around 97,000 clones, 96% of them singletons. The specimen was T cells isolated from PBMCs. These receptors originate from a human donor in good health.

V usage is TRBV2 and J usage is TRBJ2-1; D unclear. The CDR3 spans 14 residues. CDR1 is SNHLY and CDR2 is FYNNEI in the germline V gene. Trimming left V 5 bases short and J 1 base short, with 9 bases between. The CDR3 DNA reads TGTGCCAGCAGTATAAGTAGATCCTACAATGAGCAGTTCTTC. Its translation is CASSISRSYNEQFF.

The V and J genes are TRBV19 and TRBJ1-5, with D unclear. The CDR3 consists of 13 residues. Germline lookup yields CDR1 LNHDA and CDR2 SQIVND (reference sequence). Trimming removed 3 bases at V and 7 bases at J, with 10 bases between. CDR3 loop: CASSIRVEQPQHF. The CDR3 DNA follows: TGTGCCAGTAGTATCCGGGTGGAACAGCCCCAGCATTTT.

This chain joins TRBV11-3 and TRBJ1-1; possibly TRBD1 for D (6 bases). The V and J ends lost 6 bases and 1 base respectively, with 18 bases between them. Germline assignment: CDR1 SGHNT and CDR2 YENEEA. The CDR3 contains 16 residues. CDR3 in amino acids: CASRTRPGQKNTEAFF. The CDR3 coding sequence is TGTGCCAGCAGAACGAGGCCGGGACAAAAGAACACTGAAGCTTTCTTT.

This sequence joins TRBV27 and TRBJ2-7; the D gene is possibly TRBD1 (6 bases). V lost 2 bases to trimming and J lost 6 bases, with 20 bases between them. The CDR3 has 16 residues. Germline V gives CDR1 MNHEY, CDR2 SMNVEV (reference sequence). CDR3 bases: TGTGCCAGCAGTTTAATCGGGCAGGGGAGTCAGGGCGAGCAGTACTTC. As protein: CASSLIGQGSQGEQYF.

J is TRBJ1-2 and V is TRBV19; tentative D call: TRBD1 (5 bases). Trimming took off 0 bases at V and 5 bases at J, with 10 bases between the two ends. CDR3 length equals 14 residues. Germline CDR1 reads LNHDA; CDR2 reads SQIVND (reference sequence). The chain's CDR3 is CASSIEGGRYGYTF. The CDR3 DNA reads TGTGCCAGTAGTATAGAGGGGGGACGATATGGCTACACCTTC.

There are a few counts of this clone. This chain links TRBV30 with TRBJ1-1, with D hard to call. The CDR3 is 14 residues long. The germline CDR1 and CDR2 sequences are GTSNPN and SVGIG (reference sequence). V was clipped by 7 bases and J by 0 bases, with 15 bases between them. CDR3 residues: CAFGLRALNTEAFF. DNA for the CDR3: TGTGCCTTTGGACTACGGGCGCTGAACACTGAAGCTTTCTTT.

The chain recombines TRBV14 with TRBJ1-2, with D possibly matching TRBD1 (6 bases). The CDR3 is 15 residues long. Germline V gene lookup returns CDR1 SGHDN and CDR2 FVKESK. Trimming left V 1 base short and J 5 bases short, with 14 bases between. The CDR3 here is CASSQVGGGAYGYTF. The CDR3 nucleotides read TGTGCCAGCAGCCAAGTAGGAGGGGGGGCATATGGCTACACCTTC.

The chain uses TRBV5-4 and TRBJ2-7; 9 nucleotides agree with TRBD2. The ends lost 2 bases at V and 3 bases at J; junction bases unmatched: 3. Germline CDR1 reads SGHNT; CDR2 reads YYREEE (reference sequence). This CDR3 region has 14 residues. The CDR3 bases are TGTGCCAGCAGCTTAGGCGGGAGGGACTACGAGCAGTACTTC. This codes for CASSLGGRDYEQYF.

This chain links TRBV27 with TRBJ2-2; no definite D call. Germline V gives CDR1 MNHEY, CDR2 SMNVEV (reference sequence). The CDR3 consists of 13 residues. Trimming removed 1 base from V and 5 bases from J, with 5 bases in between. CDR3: CASSLLVTGELFF. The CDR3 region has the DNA TGTGCCAGCAGTTTATTAGTTACCGGGGAGCTGTTTTTT.

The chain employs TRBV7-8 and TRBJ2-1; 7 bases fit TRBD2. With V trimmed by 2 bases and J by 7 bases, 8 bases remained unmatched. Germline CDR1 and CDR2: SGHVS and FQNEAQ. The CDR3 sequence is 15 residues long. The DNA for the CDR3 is TGTGCCAGCAGCTTAATGGGACTAAGCGGGAATGAGCAGTTCTTC. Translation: CASSLMGLSGNEQFF.